This T cell receptor beta chain is from a study of Ad26.COV2.S vaccination and SARS-CoV-2 variants (dated by TCRdb to the early 2020s). For context, the study as a whole: Donors in the vaccine arm were drawn from COV1001, a multicentre, randomized, double-blind, placebo-controlled phase I-IIa trial testing Ad26.COV2.S in healthy adults. Ad26.COV2.S was given intramuscularly at 5x10^10 or 1x10^11 viral particles, as a single shot or as two shots 56 days apart. Sequencing of the TCRbeta repertoire served to evaluate the specificity and breadth of SARS-CoV-2-reactive T cell receptors following Ad26.COV2.S vaccination. A total of around 32 samples were included in the TCR-sequenced set, comprising roughly 19 Ad26.COV2.S vaccine recipients, 5 placebo recipients and 8 SARS-CoV-2 convalescent individuals. Trial participants were randomized into five groups of five, in which low-dose or high-dose Ad26.COV2.S was given once or twice, or placebo was given on both occasions. Investigators did not know the trial group allocation while performing experiments and assessing outcomes.

The immunoSEQ Assay was used to sequence TCRbeta CDR3 regions. After extraction, genomic DNA underwent amplification by bias-controlled multiplex PCR, followed by high-throughput sequencing. Turning to the authors' computational methods: To quantify the absolute abundance of every unique TCRbeta CDR3 region, sequences were collapsed and filtered. T cell fraction was estimated by normalizing TCRbeta template counts to usable DNA, with usable DNA measured through amplification of reference genes found in all nucleated cells. Repertoire TCRs were annotated as SARS-CoV-2-specific when V gene, CDR3 amino acid sequence and J gene were exactly matched to a known reactive TCR set. The reference SARS-CoV-2 TCR set was derived from MIRA and filtered for enrichment in COVID-19-positive ImmuneCODE repertoires, a step that removed public or cross-reactive TCRs. Based on the MIRA antigens, annotated TCRs were further analysed at the level of specific ORF or position within ORF. Depth was the summed frequency of annotated unique rearrangements, while breadth was defined as annotated unique rearrangements over total unique productive rearrangements. Two-sided Wilcoxon rank-sum tests were used to compare TCR breadth between groups. TCRdb retrieved this table from immuneACCESS and kept in-frame rearrangements only. Not all clones are present; in checked studies, unresolved V genes account for under half, and no reason is known for the remainder. The V and J calls and the clone size are those of that table, but D and trimming were determined from the DNA. Across this sample there are approximately 480,000 clones, with around 88% seen only once. The top ten constitute roughly 13% of the sample.

The investigation overall reported the following: The authors noted that the TCR breadth and depth analyses may have underestimated total T cell responses. After vaccination, substantial breadth of spike-specific CD8+ and CD4+ T cell responses was reported. Ad26.COV2.S recipients had higher spike-specific TCR breadth than placebo recipients (P = 0.0014). The study lacked the statistical power to compare responses across vaccine doses or regimens. Non-spike TCR breadth was comparable between vaccine and placebo recipients, consistent with the vaccine containing only spike.

With regard to this clone: Its antigen is currently not known. There are no base qualities to consult, and no much larger clone falls within one base.

Explained via the paper, the treatment or condition label denotes: roughly 18 received Ad26.COV2.S at low or high dose, single or two shots; roughly five received placebo; per-sample allocation not given. For vaccine and placebo recipients, repertoires were sequenced using samples collected on day 63 after the first injection. Cohort 1b enrolled about 25 adults aged 18-55 years at a single site in Boston, USA, between 29 July and 7 August 2020. Ad26.COV2.S was a replication-incompetent adenovirus type 26 vector that expressed a prefusion-stabilized SARS-CoV-2 spike protein derived from the original Wuhan strain. The material sequenced was peripheral blood, taken in a trial of Ad26.COV2.S vaccine versus placebo. The clonotype was recovered from a person between 18 and 60 years old who received the Ad26.COV2.S COVID-19 vaccine or a placebo.

The CDR3 protein is CASSPGRGQGRRTDTQYF. In nucleotides, the sequence is TGTGCCAGCAGCCCGGGCAGGGGGCAGGGACGTAGAACAGATACGCAGTATTTT. The chain is made from TRBV11-3 and TRBJ2-3, with TRBD1 matching 8 junction bases. The cysteine opens and the phenylalanine closes a CDR3 of 18 amino acids. CDR3 DNA is the only sequence kept; it has 54 bases, read in frame from the first base. From a lookup of the germline V gene, CDR1 and CDR2 are SGHNT and YENEEA. Relative to germline, V is missing 5 bases and J is missing 3 bases, with 16 bases of the junction outside any gene match.